The 17 T cell receptor beta chains below all came from one sample that was sequenced in a study of memory CD4+ T cells and cytomegalovirus serostatus. The sort gate was single viable CD3+CD4+CD8-CD45RO+ cells for memory CD4+ T cells. Here immunoSEQ multiplex PCR was the method, and the copy in TCRdb shows in-frame clones only, minus some. This sample has roughly 60,000 clones, with about 81% found just once. The sample consisted of memory CD4+ T cells from blood. The receptors were gathered from an adult in good health and CMV-seronegative.

The chain uses TRBV10-3 and TRBJ1-5, with D hard to call. CDR3 length: 13 amino acids. Trimming took off 2 bases at V and 6 bases at J, with 8 bases between the two ends. The germline V gene encodes CDR1 ENHRY and CDR2 SYGVKD. The CDR3 reads CAISETVGQPQHF. CDR3 nucleotides: TGTGCCATCAGTGAGACCGTCGGTCAGCCCCAGCATTTT.

J is TRBJ2-1 and V is TRBV5-1, with TRBD2 identical over 11 bases. The CDR3 consists of 17 residues. V dropped 0 bases and J dropped 5; count of bases not matched to a gene: 7. From germline, CDR1 is SGHRS and CDR2 YFSETQ. The CDR3 protein is CASSLELAGVGNNEQFF. CDR3 DNA sequence: TGCGCCAGCAGCTTGGAACTAGCGGGAGTTGGAAACAATGAGCAGTTCTTC. Together with reference TRBV5-1 and TRBJ2-1, the CDR3 gives the full variable domain: KAGVTQTPRYLIKTRGQQVTLSCSPISGHRSVSWYQQTPGQGLQFLFEYFSETQRNKGNFPGRFSGRQFSNSRSEMNVSTLELGDSALYLCASSLELAGVGNNEQFFGPGTRLTVL.

The chain employs TRBV25-1 and TRBJ2-3; perhaps TRBD1 as D (5 bases). This CDR3 is 13 amino acids long. V gave up 7 bases and J gave up 2 bases, with 10 bases separating them. Germline values: CDR1 MGHDK, CDR2 SYGVNS. Here the CDR3 DNA reads TGTGCCAGCAATGACAGATCCACAGATACGCAGTATTTT. Amino acid sequence: CASNDRSTDTQYF.

V usage is TRBV29-1 and J usage is TRBJ2-6; no definite D call. Germline CDR1 and CDR2: SQVTM and ANQGSEA. CDR3 length: 15 amino acids. Trimming shortened V by 7 bases and J by 2 bases, and 15 bases separated the two germline ends. The chain's CDR3 is CSAQTARAGANVLTF. In nucleotides, the CDR3 is TGCAGCGCCCAGACGGCCCGGGCTGGGGCCAACGTCCTGACTTTC.

This clone has only one observation. The chain links TRBV30 to TRBJ1-1, with D hard to call. Germline V CDR1 and CDR2: GTSNPN, SVGIG (reference sequence). There are 14 residues in the CDR3. Trimming shortened V by 5 bases and J by 0 bases, and 13 bases separated the two germline ends. This CDR3 reads CAWATVYMNTEAFF. CDR3 in DNA: TGTGCCTGGGCGACCGTTTACATGAACACTGAAGCTTTCTTT.

The chain is built from TRBV30 and TRBJ1-6; D gene uncertain. This CDR3 has 12 amino acids. Germline CDR1 and CDR2: GTSNPN and SVGIG (reference sequence). Trimming shortened V by 5 bases and J by 3 bases, and 5 bases separated the two germline ends. The CDR3 region has the DNA TGTGCCTGGGGTAGCTATAATTCACCCCTCCACTTT. This gives the protein CAWGSYNSPLHF.

This chain connects TRBV30 to TRBJ1-5, with unresolved D. Looked up from germline, CDR1 is GTSNPN and CDR2 is SVGIG (reference sequence). The CDR3 has 13 residues. Trimming pared 1 base from V and 4 bases from J, leaving 8 bases between. The CDR3 loop reads CAWSGMGNQPQHF. DNA of the CDR3: TGTGCCTGGAGTGGGATGGGGAATCAGCCCCAGCATTTT.

V is TRBV19 and J is TRBJ1-1, with no clear D. Trimming cost V 4 bases and J 4 bases, with 7 bases left between them. Germline lookup yields CDR1 LNHDA and CDR2 SQIVND (reference sequence). This CDR3 has 12 amino acids. In nucleotides, the CDR3 is TGTGCCAGTAGTAAAAGGGTCACTGAAGCTTTCTTT. It codes for CASSKRVTEAFF.

The chain links TRBV5-1 to TRBJ1-1, with 7 bases that match TRBD1. Per germline, CDR1 SGHRS and CDR2 YFSETQ. This CDR3 has 14 amino acids. The V and J ends lost 1 base and 4 bases, in that order; junction bases with no gene match: 4. The CDR3 DNA reads TGCGCCAGCAGCTTGCAGGGGGTAGGCACTGAAGCTTTCTTT. Amino acid sequence: CASSLQGVGTEAFF. Using reference TRBV5-1 and TRBJ1-1 for the parts outside the CDR3, the full variable domain is KAGVTQTPRYLIKTRGQQVTLSCSPISGHRSVSWYQQTPGQGLQFLFEYFSETQRNKGNFPGRFSGRQFSNSRSEMNVSTLELGDSALYLCASSLQGVGTEAFFGQGTRLTVV.

The gene calls are TRBV11-2 and TRBJ1-1, with 7 bases lining up with TRBD1. Germline trimming cut 1 base from V and 5 bases from J; bases unmatched to any gene: 10. Germline V gene sequence: CDR1 SGHAT, CDR2 FQNNGV. The CDR3 is 16 residues long. The CDR3 region has the DNA TGTGCCAGCAGCTTAGTTATGGGACAGAAAATAACTGAAGCTTTCTTT. Residues: CASSLVMGQKITEAFF.

The chain couples TRBV30 to TRBJ1-1, with 9 bases lining up with TRBD1. Germline CDR1 reads GTSNPN; CDR2 reads SVGIG (reference sequence). After removal of 1 base from V and 2 bases from J, the junction contained 8 bases not matched to a gene. CDR3 length: 16 residues. This CDR3 reads CAWSARDRVGNTEAFF. The CDR3 nucleotides are TGTGCCTGGAGTGCCAGGGACAGGGTAGGTAACACTGAAGCTTTCTTT.

This rearrangement joins TRBV5-1 to TRBJ2-2; 11 bases map to TRBD1. Germline assignment: CDR1 SGHRS and CDR2 YFSETQ. The CDR3 sequence is 15 residues long. With 4 bases clipped from V and 9 bases from J, the junction kept 8 bases outside the gene matches. The CDR3 nucleotides read TGCGCCAGCAGCCCTCGGACAGGGGGCGCGAGGGAGCTGTTTTTT. Residues: CASSPRTGGARELFF.

Concerning this clone: Other DNA variants within this sample encode the same CDR3. V is TRBV9 and J is TRBJ2-7; 12 nucleotides agree with TRBD1. Germline CDR1 is SGDLS and CDR2 is YYNGEE. J lost 4 bases, V lost 0 bases, and 2 bases had no gene match. The CDR3 contains 15 residues. The CDR3 coding sequence is TGTGCCAGCAGCGTAGGGGACAGGGGGCGATACGAGCAGTACTTC. It yields the protein CASSVGDRGRYEQYF.

The chain uses TRBV7-2 and TRBJ2-2; the D gene is possibly TRBD1 (7 bases). The V gene lost 8 bases and the J gene lost 4 bases, with 23 bases spanning the gap. The CDR3 consists of 17 residues. Per the germline V gene, CDR1 is SGHTA and CDR2 is FQGNSA. The CDR3 coding sequence is TGTGCCAGCTGCTGGTGGGGTCAGGGGGGCGTCACCGGGGAGCTGTTTTTT. Its protein product is CASCWWGQGGVTGELFF.

The J gene is TRBJ2-3, the V gene TRBV5-1; 12 bases are shared with TRBD2. The CDR3 consists of 16 residues. Germline values: CDR1 SGHRS, CDR2 YFSETQ. V lost 5 bases to trimming and J lost 6 bases; unmatched junction nucleotides: 10. The CDR3 bases are TGCGCCAGCAGGTTACCACTAGCGGGAGGCGGCGATACGCAGTATTTT. Its protein is CASRLPLAGGGDTQYF.

In its sample, this clone was seen once. V and J are TRBV2 and TRBJ1-1; a possible D gene is TRBD1 (6 bases). Deletions cut 6 bases from V and 2 bases from J, with 13 bases between. Germline V gene lookup returns CDR1 SNHLY and CDR2 FYNNEI. The CDR3 runs to 14 residues. The CDR3: CASRAGVPNTEAFF. The CDR3 bases are TGTGCCAGCAGGGCAGGGGTACCAAACACTGAAGCTTTCTTT.

The chain links TRBV5-1 to TRBJ1-5, with TRBD1 as a possible D gene (6 bases). Germline CDR1 SGHRS, CDR2 YFSETQ. This CDR3 region has 16 residues. The V end lost 0 bases, the J end lost 1 base, and 11 bases lay between the germline ends. CDR3 in DNA: TGCGCCAGCAGCTTGGAGGGGGGGGCGAGCAATCAGCCCCAGCATTTT. Protein: CASSLEGGASNQPQHF.